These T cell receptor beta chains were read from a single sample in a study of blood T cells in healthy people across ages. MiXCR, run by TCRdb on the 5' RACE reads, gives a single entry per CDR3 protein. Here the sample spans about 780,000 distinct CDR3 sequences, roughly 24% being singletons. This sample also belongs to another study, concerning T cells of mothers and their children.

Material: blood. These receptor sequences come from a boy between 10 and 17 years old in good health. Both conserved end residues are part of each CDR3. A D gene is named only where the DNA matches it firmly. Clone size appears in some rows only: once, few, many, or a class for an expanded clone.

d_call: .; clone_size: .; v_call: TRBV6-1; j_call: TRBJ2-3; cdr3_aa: CASSGVDTQYF; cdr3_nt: TGTGCCAGCAGTGGGGTAGATACGCAGTATTTT
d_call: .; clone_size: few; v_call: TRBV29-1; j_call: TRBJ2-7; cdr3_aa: CSVEDTYSYEQYF; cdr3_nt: TGCAGCGTTGAGGACACCTACTCCTACGAGCAGTACTTC
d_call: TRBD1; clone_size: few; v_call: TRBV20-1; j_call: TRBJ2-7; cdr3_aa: CSGLGTGGEQYF; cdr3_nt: TGCAGTGGCCTGGGGACAGGGGGAGAGCAGTACTTC
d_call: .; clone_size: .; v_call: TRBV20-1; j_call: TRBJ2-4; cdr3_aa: CSARKQGGNIQYF; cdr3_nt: TGCAGTGCTAGAAAACAGGGCGGGAACATTCAGTACTTC
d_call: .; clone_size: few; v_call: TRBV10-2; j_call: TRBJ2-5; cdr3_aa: CASSESGGVGETQYF; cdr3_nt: TGCGCCAGCAGTGAGTCCGGGGGAGTGGGGGAGACCCAGTACTTC
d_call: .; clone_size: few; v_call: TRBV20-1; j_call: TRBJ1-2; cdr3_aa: CSARDRAGLNYGYTF; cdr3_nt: TGCAGTGCTAGAGATAGGGCAGGGCTTAACTATGGCTACACCTTC
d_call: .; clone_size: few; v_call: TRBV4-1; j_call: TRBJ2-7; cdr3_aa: CASSLFGGSSYEQYF; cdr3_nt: TGCGCCAGCAGCCTCTTCGGGGGAAGCTCCTACGAGCAGTACTTC
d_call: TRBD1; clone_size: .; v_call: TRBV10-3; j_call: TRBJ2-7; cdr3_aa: CAISQDRGVGEQYF; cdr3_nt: TGTGCCATCAGCCAGGACAGGGGAGTCGGCGAGCAGTACTTC
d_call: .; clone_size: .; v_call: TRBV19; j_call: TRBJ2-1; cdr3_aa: CASRLEDRSYSEQFF; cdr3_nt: TGTGCCAGTAGGCTGGAGGACCGCTCCTACAGTGAGCAGTTCTTC
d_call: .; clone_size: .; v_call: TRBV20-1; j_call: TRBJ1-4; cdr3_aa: CSARDFLATNEKLFF; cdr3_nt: TGCAGTGCTAGAGATTTCCTAGCAACTAATGAAAAACTGTTTTTT
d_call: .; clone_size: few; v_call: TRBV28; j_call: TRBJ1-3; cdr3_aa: CASSLPGRKNTIYF; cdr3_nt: TGTGCCAGCAGTTTACCCGGGAGGAAAAACACCATATATTTT
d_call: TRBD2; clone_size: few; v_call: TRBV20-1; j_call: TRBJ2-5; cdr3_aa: CSASELAGSETQYF; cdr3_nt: TGCAGTGCTAGCGAACTAGCGGGGAGTGAGACCCAGTACTTC
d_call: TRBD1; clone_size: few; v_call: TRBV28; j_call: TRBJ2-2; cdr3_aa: CATADRLIRELFF; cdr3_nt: TGTGCCACTGCGGACAGGTTGATCAGGGAGCTGTTTTTT
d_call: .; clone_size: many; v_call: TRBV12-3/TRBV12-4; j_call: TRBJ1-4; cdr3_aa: CASSTGTGEKLFF; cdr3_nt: TGTGCCAGCAGCACTGGAACCGGTGAAAAACTGTTTTTT
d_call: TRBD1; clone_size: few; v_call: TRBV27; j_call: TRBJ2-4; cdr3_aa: CASSLGQAGNIQYF; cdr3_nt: TGTGCCAGCAGTTTAGGACAGGCCGGAAACATTCAGTACTTC
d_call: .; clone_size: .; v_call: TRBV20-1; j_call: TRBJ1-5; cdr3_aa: CSARAKYSNQPQHF; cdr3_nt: TGCAGTGCTAGGGCAAAGTATAGCAATCAGCCCCAGCATTTT
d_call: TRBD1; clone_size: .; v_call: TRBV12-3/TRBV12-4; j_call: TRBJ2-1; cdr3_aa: CASSPDRGVSYNEQFF; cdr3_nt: TGTGCCAGCAGTCCCGACAGGGGAGTTTCCTACAATGAGCAGTTCTTC
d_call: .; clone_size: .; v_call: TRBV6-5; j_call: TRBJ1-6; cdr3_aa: CASSYSWGSGNSPLHF; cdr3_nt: TGTGCCAGCAGTTACTCCTGGGGTTCGGGGAATTCACCCCTCCACTTT
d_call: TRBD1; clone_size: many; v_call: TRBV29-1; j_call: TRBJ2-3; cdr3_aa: CSVARGLADTQYF; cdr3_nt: TGCAGCGTTGCTAGGGGGCTCGCAGATACGCAGTATTTT
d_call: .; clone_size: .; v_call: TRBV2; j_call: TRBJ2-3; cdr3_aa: CASSAAEPSTDTQYF; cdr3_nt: TGTGCCAGCAGTGCTGCGGAACCTAGCACAGATACGCAGTATTTT
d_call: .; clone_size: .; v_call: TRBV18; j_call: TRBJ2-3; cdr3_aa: CASSPPSNTQYF; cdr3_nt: TGTGCCAGCTCACCACCGTCAAATACGCAGTATTTT
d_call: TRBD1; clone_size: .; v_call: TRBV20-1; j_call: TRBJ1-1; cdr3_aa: CSAPRTGSAEAFF; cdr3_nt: TGCAGTGCTCCCCGGACAGGGTCGGCTGAAGCTTTCTTT
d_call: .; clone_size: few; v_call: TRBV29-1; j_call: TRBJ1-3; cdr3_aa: CSAARVPSGNTIYF; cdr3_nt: TGCAGCGCCGCACGGGTTCCCTCTGGAAACACCATATATTTT
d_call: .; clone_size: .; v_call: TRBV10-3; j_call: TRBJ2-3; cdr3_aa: CAISEFPPGIGTDTQYF; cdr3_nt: TGTGCCATCAGTGAGTTCCCCCCGGGGATCGGCACAGATACGCAGTATTTT
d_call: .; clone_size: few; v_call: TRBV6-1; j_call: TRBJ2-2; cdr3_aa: CASSESRGSYSGELFF; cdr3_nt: TGTGCCAGCAGTGAATCCAGAGGGAGTTATTCCGGGGAGCTGTTTTTT
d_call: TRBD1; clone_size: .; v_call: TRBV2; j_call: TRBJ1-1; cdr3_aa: CASATGVTEAFF; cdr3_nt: TGTGCCAGCGCGACAGGGGTCACTGAAGCTTTCTTT
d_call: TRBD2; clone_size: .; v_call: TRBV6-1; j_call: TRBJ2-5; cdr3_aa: CASSQRGSGVLKFF; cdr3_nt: TGTGCCAGCAGCCAAAGGGGCAGCGGGGTCTTAAAGTTCTTC
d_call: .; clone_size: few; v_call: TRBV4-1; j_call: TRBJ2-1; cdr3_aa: CASSAADYNEQFF; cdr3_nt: TGCGCCAGCAGCGCCGCGGACTACAATGAGCAGTTCTTC
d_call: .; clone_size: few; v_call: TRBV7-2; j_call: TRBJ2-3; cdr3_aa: CASSPLPSTDTQYF; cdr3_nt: TGTGCCAGCAGCCCCCTCCCTAGCACAGATACGCAGTATTTT
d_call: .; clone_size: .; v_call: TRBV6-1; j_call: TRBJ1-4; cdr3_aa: CASSEKSRGEKLFF; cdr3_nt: TGTGCCAGCAGTGAGAAGAGTCGGGGTGAAAAACTGTTTTTT
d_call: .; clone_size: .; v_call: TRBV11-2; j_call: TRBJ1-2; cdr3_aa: CASSSPTGSYGYTF; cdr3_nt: TGTGCCAGCAGCTCCCCCACGGGTTCCTATGGCTACACCTTC
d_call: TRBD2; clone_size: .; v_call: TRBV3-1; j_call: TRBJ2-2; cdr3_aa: CASSQVGGTSGGTGELFF; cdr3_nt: TGTGCCAGCAGCCAAGTAGGAGGAACTAGCGGGGGGACCGGGGAGCTGTTTTTT
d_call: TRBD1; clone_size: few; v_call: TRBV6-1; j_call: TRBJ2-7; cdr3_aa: CASRLRGTGWGYEQYF; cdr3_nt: TGTGCCAGCAGACTACGCGGGACAGGGTGGGGCTACGAGCAGTACTTC
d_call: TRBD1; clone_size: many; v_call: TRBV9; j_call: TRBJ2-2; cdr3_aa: CASSVSGRGRTGELFF; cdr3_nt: TGTGCCAGCAGCGTATCGGGCAGGGGGCGCACCGGGGAGCTGTTTTTT
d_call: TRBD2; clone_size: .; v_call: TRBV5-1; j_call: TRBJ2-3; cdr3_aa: CASKTSGTHSTDTQYF; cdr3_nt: TGCGCCAGCAAAACTAGCGGAACCCATTCCACAGATACGCAGTATTTT
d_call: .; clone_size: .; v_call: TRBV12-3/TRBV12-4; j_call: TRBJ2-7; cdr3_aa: CASSLDLGAEYF; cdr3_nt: TGTGCCAGCAGTTTAGATCTTGGGGCAGAGTACTTC
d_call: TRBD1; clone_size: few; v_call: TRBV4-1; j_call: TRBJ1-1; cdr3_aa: CASSQTSGGLGEAFF; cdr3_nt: TGCGCCAGCAGCCAGACCTCAGGGGGGTTGGGTGAAGCTTTCTTT
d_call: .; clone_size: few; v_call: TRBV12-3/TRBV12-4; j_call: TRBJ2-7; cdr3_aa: CASSLAGSSDEQYF; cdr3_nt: TGTGCCAGCAGTTTAGCGGGGTCAAGCGACGAGCAGTACTTC
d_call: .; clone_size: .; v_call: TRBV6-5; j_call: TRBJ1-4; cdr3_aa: CASSYTGGREKLFF; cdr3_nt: TGTGCCAGCAGTTACACGGGGGGGAGAGAAAAACTGTTTTTT
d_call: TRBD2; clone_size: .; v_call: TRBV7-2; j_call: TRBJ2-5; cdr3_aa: CASSHGGAGQETQYF; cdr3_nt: TGTGCCAGCAGCCACGGGGGGGCAGGGCAAGAGACCCAGTACTTC
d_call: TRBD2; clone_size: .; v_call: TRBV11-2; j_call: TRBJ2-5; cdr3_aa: CACTRWGGEVETQYF; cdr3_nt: TGTGCCTGCACCCGGTGGGGGGGGGAAGTGGAGACCCAGTACTTC
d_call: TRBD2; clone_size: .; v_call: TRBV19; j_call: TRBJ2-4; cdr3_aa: CASKASGGDIQYF; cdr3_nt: TGTGCCAGTAAGGCGAGCGGGGGGGACATTCAGTACTTC
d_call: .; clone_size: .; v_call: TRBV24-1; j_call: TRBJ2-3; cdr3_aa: CATSDGASTDTQYF; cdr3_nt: TGTGCCACCAGTGATGGGGCAAGCACAGATACGCAGTATTTT